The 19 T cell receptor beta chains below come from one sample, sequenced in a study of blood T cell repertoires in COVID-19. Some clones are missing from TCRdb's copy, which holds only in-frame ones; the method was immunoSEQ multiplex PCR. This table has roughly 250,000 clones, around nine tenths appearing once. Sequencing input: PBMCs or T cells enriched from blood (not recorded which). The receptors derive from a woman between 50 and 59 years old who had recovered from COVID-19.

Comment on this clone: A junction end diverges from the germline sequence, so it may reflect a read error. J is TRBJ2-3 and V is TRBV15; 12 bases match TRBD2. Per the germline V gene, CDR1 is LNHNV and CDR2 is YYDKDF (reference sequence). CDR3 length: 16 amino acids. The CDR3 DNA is TGTGCCACTAGCAGAGAAGGACTAGCGGGGACAGATACGCAGTATTTT. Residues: CATSREGLAGTDTQYF.

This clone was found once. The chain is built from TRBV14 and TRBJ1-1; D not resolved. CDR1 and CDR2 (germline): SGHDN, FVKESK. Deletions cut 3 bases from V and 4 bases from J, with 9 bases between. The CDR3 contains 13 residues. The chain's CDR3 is CASSQHLSTEAFF. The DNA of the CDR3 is TGTGCCAGCAGCCAGCATCTGAGCACTGAAGCTTTCTTT. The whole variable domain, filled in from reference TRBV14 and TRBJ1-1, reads EAGVTQFPSHSVIEKGQTVTLRCDPISGHDNLYWYRRVMGKEIKFLLHFVKESKQDESGMPNNRFLAERTGGTYSTLKVQPAELEDSGVYFCASSQHLSTEAFFGQGTRLTVV.

This chain's CDR3 is CASSRGQGRYEQYF. CDR3 in DNA: TGTGCCAGCAGCCGTGGACAGGGCCGCTACGAGCAGTACTTC. The chain combines TRBV7-9 with TRBJ2-7, with TRBD1 matching over 8 bases. J gave up 3 bases and V 5 bases, and 6 bases lay outside the gene matches. This CDR3 is 14 amino acids long. Germline assignment: CDR1 SEHNR and CDR2 FQNEAQ (reference sequence).

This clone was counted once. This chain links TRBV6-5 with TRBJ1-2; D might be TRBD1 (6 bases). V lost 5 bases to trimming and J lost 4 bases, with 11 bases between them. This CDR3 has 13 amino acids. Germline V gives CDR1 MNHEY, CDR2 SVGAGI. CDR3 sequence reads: CASSLTGTYGYTF. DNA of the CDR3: TGTGCCAGCAGTCTTACAGGGACCTATGGCTACACCTTC.

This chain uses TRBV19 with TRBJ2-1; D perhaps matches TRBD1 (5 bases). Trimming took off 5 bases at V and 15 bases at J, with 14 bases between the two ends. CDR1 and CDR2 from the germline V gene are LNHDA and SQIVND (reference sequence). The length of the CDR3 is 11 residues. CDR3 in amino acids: CASSGRGSAFF. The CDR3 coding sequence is TGTGCCAGTAGTGGTAGGGGTTCGGCGTTCTTC.

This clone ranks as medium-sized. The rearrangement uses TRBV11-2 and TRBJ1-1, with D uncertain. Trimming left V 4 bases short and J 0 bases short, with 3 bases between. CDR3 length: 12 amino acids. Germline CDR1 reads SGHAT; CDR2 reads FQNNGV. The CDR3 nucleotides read TGTGCCAGCAGCTACATGAACACTGAAGCTTTCTTT. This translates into CASSYMNTEAFF.

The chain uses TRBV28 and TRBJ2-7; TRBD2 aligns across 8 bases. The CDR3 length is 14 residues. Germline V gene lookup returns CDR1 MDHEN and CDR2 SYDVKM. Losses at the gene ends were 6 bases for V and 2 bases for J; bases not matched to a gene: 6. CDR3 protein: CASRTSGRAYEQYF. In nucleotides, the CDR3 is TGTGCCAGCAGAACTAGCGGACGGGCCTACGAGCAGTACTTC.

CDR3 DNA: TGTGCCAGCAGTTCTGACAGGGCGGTAGTTGGCTACACCTTC. It specifies CASSSDRAVVGYTF. The chain carries TRBV2 and TRBJ1-2; 7 positions match TRBD1. Germline trimming cut 5 bases from V and 7 bases from J; bases unmatched to any gene: 10. This CDR3 region has 14 residues. CDR1 SNHLY and CDR2 FYNNEI come from the germline V gene. The whole variable domain, remainder taken from reference TRBV2 and TRBJ1-2, is EPEVTQTPSHQVTQMGQEVILRCVPISNHLYFYWYRQILGQKVEFLVSFYNNEISEKSEIFDDQFSVERPDGSNFTLKIRSTKLEDSAMYFCASSSDRAVVGYTFGSGTRLTVV.

CDR3 coding DNA: TGTGCCAGCAGCCCTCAAACGGGAAGAGGCAGCTCACCATGGGGGAACACTGAAGCTTTCTTT. It specifies CASSPQTGRGSSPWGNTEAFF. This chain links TRBV28 with TRBJ1-1, with D hard to call. The CDR3 covers 21 residues. Per germline, CDR1 MDHEN and CDR2 SYDVKM. Deletions cut 6 bases from V and 1 base from J, with 33 bases between.

The CDR3 nucleotides read TGTGCCAGCAGTTCCCGGGACAACCAAGAGACCCAGTACTTC. Translated, it gives CASSSRDNQETQYF. This rearrangement joins TRBV28 to TRBJ2-5, with D possibly being TRBD1 (6 bases). CDR1 is MDHEN and CDR2 is SYDVKM in the germline V gene. This CDR3 has 14 residues. Trimming stripped 4 bases from V and 0 bases from J, with 9 bases between.

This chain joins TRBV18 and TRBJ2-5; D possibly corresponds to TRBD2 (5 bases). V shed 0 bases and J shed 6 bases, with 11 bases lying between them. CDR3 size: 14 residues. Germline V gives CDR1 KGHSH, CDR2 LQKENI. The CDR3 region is CASSPPRDGKTQYF. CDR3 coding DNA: TGTGCCAGCTCACCACCGAGAGACGGGAAGACCCAGTACTTC. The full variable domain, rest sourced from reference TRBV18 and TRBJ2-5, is NAGVMQNPRHLVRRRGQEARLRCSPMKGHSHVYWYRQLPEEGLKFMVYLQKENIIDESGMPKERFSAEFPKEGPSILRIQQVVRGDSAAYFCASSPPRDGKTQYFGPGTRLLVL.

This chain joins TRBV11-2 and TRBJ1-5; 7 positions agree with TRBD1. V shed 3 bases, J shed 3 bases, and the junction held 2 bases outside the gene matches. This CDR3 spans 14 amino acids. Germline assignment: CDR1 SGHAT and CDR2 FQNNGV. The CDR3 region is CASSFGQVNQPQHF. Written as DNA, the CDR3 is TGTGCCAGCAGCTTTGGACAGGTCAATCAGCCCCAGCATTTT.

This CDR3 reads CASRSRDFETYNEQFF. Here the CDR3 DNA reads TGTGCCAGCAGATCCCGGGACTTCGAAACCTACAATGAGCAGTTCTTC. The chain couples TRBV25-1 to TRBJ2-1, with a possible D match to TRBD2 (6 bases). Deletions cut 6 bases from V and 2 bases from J, with 17 bases between. The CDR3 has 16 amino acids. CDR1 is MGHDK, CDR2 SYGVNS, per germline.

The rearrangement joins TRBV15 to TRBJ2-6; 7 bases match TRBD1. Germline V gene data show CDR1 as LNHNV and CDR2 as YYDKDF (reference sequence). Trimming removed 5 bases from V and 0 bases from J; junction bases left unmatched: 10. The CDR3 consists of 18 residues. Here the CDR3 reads CATSGEGAHYSGANVLTF. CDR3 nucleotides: TGTGCCACCAGCGGCGAGGGGGCTCACTACTCTGGGGCCAACGTCCTGACTTTC.

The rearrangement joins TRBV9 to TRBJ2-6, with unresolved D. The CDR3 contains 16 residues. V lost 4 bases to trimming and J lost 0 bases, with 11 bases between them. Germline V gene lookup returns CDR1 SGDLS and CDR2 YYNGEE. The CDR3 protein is CASSPNPSSGANVLTF. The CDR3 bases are TGTGCCAGCAGCCCTAACCCAAGCTCTGGGGCCAACGTCCTGACTTTC.

The chain's CDR3 is CATGQGGSNQPQHF. The CDR3, as DNA: TGTGCCACCGGACAGGGGGGTAGCAATCAGCCCCAGCATTTT. The gene calls are TRBV28 and TRBJ1-5; 10 nucleotides match TRBD1. The V gene's germline CDR1 is MDHEN and CDR2 SYDVKM. The trim removed 10 bases at V and 0 bases at J, leaving 3 bases unmatched. This CDR3 comprises 14 residues.

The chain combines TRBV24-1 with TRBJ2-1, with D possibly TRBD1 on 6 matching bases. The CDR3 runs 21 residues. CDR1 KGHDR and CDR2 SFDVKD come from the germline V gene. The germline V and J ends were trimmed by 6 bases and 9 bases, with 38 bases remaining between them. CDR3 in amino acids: CATSHQGGRGHEATILGEQFF. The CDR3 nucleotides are TGTGCCACCAGTCACCAGGGTGGCAGGGGCCACGAGGCCACGATTTTGGGTGAGCAGTTCTTC.

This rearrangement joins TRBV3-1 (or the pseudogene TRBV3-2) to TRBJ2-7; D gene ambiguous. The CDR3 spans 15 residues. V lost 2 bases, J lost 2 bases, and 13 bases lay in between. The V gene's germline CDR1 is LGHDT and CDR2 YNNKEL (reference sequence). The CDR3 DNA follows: TGTGCCAGCAGCCAACCTTCAGCGTTGACCTACGAGCAGTACTTC. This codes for CASSQPSALTYEQYF.

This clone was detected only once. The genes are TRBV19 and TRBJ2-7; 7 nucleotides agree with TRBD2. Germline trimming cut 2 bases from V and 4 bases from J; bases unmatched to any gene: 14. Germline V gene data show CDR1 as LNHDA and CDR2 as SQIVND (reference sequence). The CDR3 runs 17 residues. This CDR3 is CASSITSGGSLWYEQYF. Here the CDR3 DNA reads TGTGCCAGTAGTATAACTTCCGGCGGGAGTCTTTGGTACGAGCAGTACTTC.